This T cell receptor (beta chain) was recorded in a study of T cell repertoires in cytomegalovirus infection (dated by TCRdb to between 2019 and 2020). At the level of the whole study: Donor HLA type was relevant to the analysis, as public TCR beta signatures indicated carriage of CMV infection together with the matching HLA type. Overall results and qualifications from the work: The ex vivo response was dominated by HLA-C-restricted CMV-specific TCR beta clonotypes, which also provided the single most frequent clonotype in two of eight donors. Carriers of CMV infection plus the relevant HLA type were discriminated by the cumulative frequency of public TCR beta family members in the study cohort and in an independent roughly 320-donor cohort.

V lost 4 bases and J lost 9 bases; the stretch between them is 8 bases long. Taken from cysteine to phenylalanine, the CDR3 has 11 residues. Only the CDR3 part of the read is kept: 33 bases, read in frame from the first base. Sequences LGHNT (CDR1) and FRNRAP (CDR2) are obtained from the germline V gene. The table lists this clonotype with many counts. It has no known antigen specificity. No much larger clone is present one base from it, and per-base qualities are unavailable. Sequencing was carried out with an Illumina HiSeq 1500. TCRdb handled the public reads itself, with Q25 trimming in fastp and clone calling in MiXCR, and kept productive beta chains. Each record represents a unique CDR3 protein, reported with the most common genes and DNA among its rows. In this sample the table shows hundreds of thousands of distinct CDR3 sequences, roughly 22% of which occur a single time. The ten largest clones add up to about 20% of the sample.

This receptor was identified in a human donor in good health (CMV status not recorded). Some clones in this sample may be carry-over from other donors' samples. The rearrangement combines TRBV12-5 with TRBJ2-3; a weak D assignment points to TRBD1 (6 bases agree). Sequencing input: CD8+ T cells from PBMCs. The CDR3 region reads CASGSDRTQYF. The DNA is as follows: TGTGCTAGTGGTTCCGACAGGACGCAGTATTTT.